The rows below give T cell receptor beta chains drawn from one sample of a study of T cell responses to AZD1222 COVID-19 vaccine. Using immunoSEQ multiplex PCR, the repertoire was profiled, and TCRdb retains in-frame clones only, with some absent. The top ten hold 10% to 15% of the sample, which has roughly 98,000 clones, 90% to 95% seen once. Sequencing was performed on peripheral blood, taken on day 0 of AZD1222 vaccination. These receptors originate from an adult in good health. The CDR3 runs from the conserved cysteine through the conserved F or W.

>TRBV10-3
CAISESGGAGELFF
>TRBV6-5
CASTGRINSPLHF
>TRBV28
CASSSSDRAGNQPQHF
>TRBV19
CASSIVRGGTESTDTQYF
>TRBV19
CASSKDQSNQPQHF
>TRBV27
CASSGTGTTVWYEQYF
>TRBV15
CATSRDLNTEAFF
>TRBV9
CASSPQPGQPQHF
>TRBV5-1
CASSPGAGEGYNEQFF
>TRBV4-2
CASSQGPFTGGHTGELFF
>TRBV5-1
CASSFGRVNTGELFF
>TRBV4-1
CASSQAGTYGYTF
>TRBV6-1
CASSEGGATVYGYTF
>TRBV3-1/TRBV3-2
CASYYIGAQYF
>TRBV27
CASSPTASPYNEQFF
>TRBV6-5
CASSYGSGAVNTEAFF
>TRBV3-1/TRBV3-2
CASSQRIYYEQYF
>TRBV4-3
CASSQQDRSHSYEQYF
>TRBV7-3
CASRVGRDTEAFF
>TRBV9
CASSVDDTDTQYF
>TRBV3-1/TRBV3-2
CASSQERTVGEKLFF
>TRBV7-2
CASSLESANEQFF
>TRBV5-4
CASSLFWPALSGANVLTF
>TRBV24-1
CATSGDRGTDTQYF
>TRBV19
CASTQQGSTEAFF
>TRBV28
CASSLSYPGGAYGYTF
>TRBV19
CASSIIPGREETQYF
>TRBV4-1
CASSRAPKETQYF
>TRBV6-6
CASSLRPGRTVNYGYTF
>TRBV6-1
CASSEFWFQETQYF
>TRBV10-3
CAISESQGGEQFF
>TRBV5-1
CASSWGAGEQYF
>TRBV27
CASTPVGAGDNEQFF
>TRBV2
CASSGGRSYGYTF
>TRBV7-3
CASSQSFGLAANTGELFF
>TRBV4-1
CASSQGAGVYYEQYF
>TRBV11-2
CASSPRGTSTLGETQYF
>TRBV4-1
CASSQEGGELFF
>TRBV10-3
CAISDTQLEIPNQPQHF
>TRBV19
CASSLDRGRVGNQPQHF
>TRBV4-1
CASSPSSSSYEQYF
>TRBV9
CASSLKGGNTEAFF
>TRBV7-2
CASSFPATRGSPLHF
>TRBV13
CASSYLSGQPQHF
>TRBV5-4
CASSVQGGYTGELFF
>TRBV5-1
CASSAGDGKNIQYF